This TCR beta chain is from a study of beta chain features in type 1 diabetes. Overall study: No age, gender or cell yield differences were seen between patients and healthy donors. Findings of the study overall: For type 1 diabetes patients, VDJ junctions showed fewer insertions and more deletions.

Comment on this clone: Its antigen is still unknown.

CDR1 is SEHNR, CDR2 FQNEAQ, per germline (reference sequence). The germline V and J ends were trimmed by 8 bases and 3 bases, with 17 bases remaining between them. The CDR3 has 15 amino acids. Expressed TCRB transcripts were sequenced after all isolated RNA was converted to cDNA. Measured with immunoSEQ multiplex PCR; TCRdb has only the in-frame clones, and not every one. Of around 400,000 clones listed, less than 15% were seen once; the top ten hold 0.019%. The TCR sequence derives from a woman between 18 and 30 years old in good health. The chain is built from TRBV7-9 and TRBJ1-3; tentative D call: TRBD1 (6 bases). The source material was naive CD4+ T cells from blood. CDR3 in amino acids: CASFPRARGGNTIYF. As DNA, the CDR3 is TGTGCCAGCTTTCCCCGGGCCAGGGGTGGAAACACCATATATTTT.